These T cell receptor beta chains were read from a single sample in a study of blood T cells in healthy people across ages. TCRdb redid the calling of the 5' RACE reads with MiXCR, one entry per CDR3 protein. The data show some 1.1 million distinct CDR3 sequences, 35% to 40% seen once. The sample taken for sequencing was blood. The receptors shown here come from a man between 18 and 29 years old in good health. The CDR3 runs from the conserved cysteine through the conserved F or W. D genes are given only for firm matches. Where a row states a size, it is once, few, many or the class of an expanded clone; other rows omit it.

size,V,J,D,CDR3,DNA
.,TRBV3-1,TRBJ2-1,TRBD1,CASSQDFGRGPGEQFF,TGTGCCAGCAGCCAAGATTTTGGCAGGGGGCCGGGTGAGCAGTTCTTC
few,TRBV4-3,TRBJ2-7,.,CASSQDAAYEQYF,TGCGCCAGCAGCCAAGACGCAGCCTACGAGCAGTACTTC
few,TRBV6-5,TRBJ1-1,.,CASTYGVNTEAFF,TGTGCCAGCACGTACGGAGTGAACACTGAAGCTTTCTTT
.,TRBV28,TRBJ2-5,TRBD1,CASRYRDSYGGETQYF,TGTGCCAGCAGATACCGGGACAGTTATGGTGGCGAGACCCAGTACTTC
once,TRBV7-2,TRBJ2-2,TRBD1,CASSTGQINTGELFF,TGTGCCAGCAGCACGGGACAGATAAACACCGGGGAGCTGTTTTTT
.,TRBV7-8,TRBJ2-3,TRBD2,CASSLRSAGGPDTQYF,TGTGCCAGCAGCTTGAGGTCAGCGGGGGGGCCCGATACGCAGTATTTT
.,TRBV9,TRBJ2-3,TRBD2,CANSVAGGRADTQYF,TGTGCCAACAGCGTAGCGGGGGGGCGCGCAGATACGCAGTATTTT
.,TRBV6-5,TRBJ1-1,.,CATERGGDTGAFF,TGTGCCACCGAACGGGGGGGCGACACTGGAGCTTTCTTT
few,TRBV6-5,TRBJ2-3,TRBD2,CASNSAGDTDTQYF,TGTGCCAGCAATTCGGCGGGGGACACAGATACGCAGTATTTT
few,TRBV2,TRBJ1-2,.,CASRGRTSYGYTF,TGTGCCAGCAGGGGCAGGACCAGTTATGGCTACACCTTC
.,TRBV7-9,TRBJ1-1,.,CASSPGSGYTEAFF,TGTGCCAGCAGCCCAGGTTCGGGGTACACTGAAGCTTTCTTT
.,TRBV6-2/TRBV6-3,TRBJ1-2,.,CASSYASATNYGYTF,TGTGCCAGCAGTTACGCCTCGGCCACTAACTATGGCTACACCTTC
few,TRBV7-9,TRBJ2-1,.,CATSETDNEQFF,TGTGCCACCTCGGAAACAGACAATGAGCAGTTCTTC
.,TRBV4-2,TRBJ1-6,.,CASSQDLPEGANSPLHF,TGTGCCAGCAGCCAAGACCTTCCCGAAGGGGCGAATTCACCCCTCCACTTT
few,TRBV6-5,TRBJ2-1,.,CASSDGGVGEQFF,TGTGCCAGCAGTGATGGCGGGGTTGGGGAGCAGTTCTTC
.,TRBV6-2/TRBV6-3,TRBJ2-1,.,CASSLRLGSARFF,TGTGCCAGCAGTCTACGGCTAGGATCAGCCCGGTTCTTC
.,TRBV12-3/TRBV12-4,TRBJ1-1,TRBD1,CASSTRDRGTTEAFF,TGTGCCAGCAGTACCCGGGACAGGGGGACCACTGAAGCTTTCTTT
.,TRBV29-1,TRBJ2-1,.,CSAGTGPINEQFF,TGCAGCGCTGGAACAGGGCCCATCAATGAGCAGTTCTTC
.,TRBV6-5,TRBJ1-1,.,CASTTGGGNTEAFF,TGTGCCAGCACCACAGGTGGGGGGAACACTGAAGCTTTCTTT
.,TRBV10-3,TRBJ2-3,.,CAISENGRDTDTQYF,TGTGCCATCAGTGAGAACGGACGGGACACAGATACGCAGTATTTT
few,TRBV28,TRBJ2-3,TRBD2,CASSARRGFTDTQYF,TGTGCCAGCAGTGCCAGGCGGGGGTTCACAGATACGCAGTATTTT
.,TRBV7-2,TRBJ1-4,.,CASSSSRETQKLFF,TGTGCCAGCAGCTCCTCCAGGGAAACTCAAAAACTGTTTTTT
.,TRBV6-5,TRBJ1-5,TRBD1,CASSYPDRGSQPQHF,TGTGCCAGCAGTTACCCGGACAGGGGCTCCCAGCCCCAGCATTTT
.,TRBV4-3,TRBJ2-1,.,CASTFIGGADEQFF,TGCGCCAGCACTTTCATAGGTGGGGCGGATGAGCAGTTCTTC
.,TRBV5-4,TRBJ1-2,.,CASSLLSRDYYGYTF,TGTGCCAGCAGCCTTCTGTCGAGGGACTACTATGGCTACACCTTC
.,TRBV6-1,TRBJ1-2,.,CASSENHRVGLGGYTF,TGTGCCAGCAGTGAAAACCACAGGGTTGGACTAGGCGGCTACACCTTC
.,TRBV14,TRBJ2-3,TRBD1,CASSPRTGAPSDTQYF,TGTGCCAGCAGCCCCCGGACAGGGGCCCCGTCAGATACGCAGTATTTT
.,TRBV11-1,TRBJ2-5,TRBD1,CASSLADRGVRETQYF,TGTGCCAGCAGCTTAGCTGACAGGGGTGTGCGGGAGACCCAGTACTTC
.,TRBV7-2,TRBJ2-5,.,CASSFFGDQETQYF,TGTGCCAGCAGCTTCTTCGGGGATCAAGAGACCCAGTACTTC
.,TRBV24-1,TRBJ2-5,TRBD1,CATNPGTGREETQYF,TGTGCCACGAATCCAGGGACAGGGAGGGAAGAGACCCAGTACTTC
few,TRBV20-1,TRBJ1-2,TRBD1,CSAESGQGDYGYTF,TGCAGTGCAGAATCGGGACAGGGCGACTATGGCTACACCTTC
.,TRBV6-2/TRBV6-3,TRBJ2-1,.,CATENRGGRKEQFF,TGTGCCACCGAAAACAGGGGGGGTAGGAAGGAGCAGTTCTTC
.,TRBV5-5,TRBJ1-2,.,CASSLGQGNTF,TGTGCCAGCAGCTTGGGCCAGGGAAACACCTTC
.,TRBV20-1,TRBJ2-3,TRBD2,CSALPRTSGTDTQYF,TGCAGTGCCCTTCCGCGGACTAGCGGCACAGATACGCAGTATTTT
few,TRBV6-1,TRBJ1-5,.,CASRASGQPQHF,TGTGCCAGCAGGGCTTCGGGACAGCCCCAGCATTTT
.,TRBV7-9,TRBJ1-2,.,CASSLAGQGPSNYGYTF,TGTGCCAGCAGCCTTGCTGGGCAGGGTCCATCTAACTATGGCTACACCTTC
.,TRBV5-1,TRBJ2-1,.,CASSLVGRTKPQNNEQCF,TGCGCCAGCAGCTTGGTTGGCCGGACCAAACCTCAGAACAATGAGCAGTGCTTC
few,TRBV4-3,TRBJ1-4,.,CASSQDPGSGNEKLFF,TGCGCCAGCAGCCAAGATCCGGGTTCGGGGAATGAAAAACTGTTTTTT
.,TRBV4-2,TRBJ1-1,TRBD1,CASSQDRTGGGGNTEAFF,TGTGCCAGCAGCCAAGACAGGACAGGTGGAGGGGGGAACACTGAAGCTTTCTTT
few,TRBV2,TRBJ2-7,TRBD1,CATSDRTAYEQYF,TGTGCCACGTCGGACAGGACAGCCTACGAGCAGTACTTC
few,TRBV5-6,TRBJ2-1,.,CASSSVRAYEQFF,TGTGCCAGCAGCTCGGTGCGGGCCTATGAGCAGTTCTTC
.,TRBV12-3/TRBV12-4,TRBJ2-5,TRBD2,CASSLGATSGAETQYF,TGTGCCAGCAGTTTAGGGGCGACTAGCGGGGCAGAGACCCAGTACTTC
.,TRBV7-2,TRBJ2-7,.,CASSSGIRRGISSYEQYF,TGTGCCAGCAGCTCAGGGATTAGGAGGGGGATAAGCTCCTACGAGCAGTACTTC
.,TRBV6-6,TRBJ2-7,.,CASSSDFWEQYF,TGTGCCAGCAGTTCAGACTTCTGGGAGCAGTACTTC
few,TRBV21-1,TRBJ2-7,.,CASSKCGLSSYEQYF,TGTGCCAGCAGCAAATGCGGGCTGAGCTCCTACGAGCAGTACTTC
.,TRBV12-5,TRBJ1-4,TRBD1,CASGLVRDSINEKLFF,TGTGCTAGTGGTTTGGTACGGGACAGTATTAATGAAAAACTGTTTTTT
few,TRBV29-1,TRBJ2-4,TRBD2,CSVDIRPGGETKNIQYF,TGCAGCGTTGATATAAGGCCGGGGGGGGAAACCAAAAACATTCAGTACTTC
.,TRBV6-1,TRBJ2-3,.,CASSERNRYSDTQYF,TGTGCCAGCAGTGAAAGGAACAGGTATTCAGATACGCAGTATTTT
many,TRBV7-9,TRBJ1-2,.,CASSLENGYTF,TGTGCCAGCAGCTTAGAGAATGGCTACACCTTC
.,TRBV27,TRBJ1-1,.,CASSSLQGIADTEAFF,TGTGCCAGCAGCTCGCTCCAGGGAATCGCGGACACTGAAGCTTTCTTT
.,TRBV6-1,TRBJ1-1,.,CASKLDRNAEAFF,TGTGCCAGCAAACTCGACAGGAACGCTGAAGCTTTCTTT
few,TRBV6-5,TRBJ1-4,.,CASSYRGPGLATNEKLFF,TGTGCCAGCAGTTACAGGGGACCTGGCCTCGCAACTAATGAAAAACTGTTTTTT
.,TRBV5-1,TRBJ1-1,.,CASRNLAEAFF,TGCGCCAGCCGAAACCTGGCTGAAGCTTTCTTT
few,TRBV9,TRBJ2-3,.,CASSVGVDSFGGRPDTQYF,TGTGCCAGCAGCGTCGGTGTTGATAGCTTTGGGGGTCGACCAGATACGCAGTATTTT
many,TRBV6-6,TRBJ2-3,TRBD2,CASSYGGGTDTQYF,TGTGCCAGCAGTTATGGGGGGGGCACAGATACGCAGTATTTT